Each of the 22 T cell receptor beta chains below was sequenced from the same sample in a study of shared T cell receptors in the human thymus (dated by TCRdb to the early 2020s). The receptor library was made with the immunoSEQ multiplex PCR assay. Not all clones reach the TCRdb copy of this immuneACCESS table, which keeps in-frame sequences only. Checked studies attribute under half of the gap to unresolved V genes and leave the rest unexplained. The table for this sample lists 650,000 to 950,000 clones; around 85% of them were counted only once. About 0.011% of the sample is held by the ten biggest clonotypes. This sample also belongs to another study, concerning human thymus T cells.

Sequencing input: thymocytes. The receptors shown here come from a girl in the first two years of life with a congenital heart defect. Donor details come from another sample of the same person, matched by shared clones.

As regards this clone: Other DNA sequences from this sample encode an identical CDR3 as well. The CDR3 DNA follows: TGTGCCAGCAGTGTACAGGGGAATTCACCCCTCCACTTT. Amino acids: CASSVQGNSPLHF. The rearrangement uses TRBV2 and TRBJ1-6, with 7 nucleotides matching TRBD1. The CDR3 consists of 13 residues. Trimming cost V 4 bases and J 7 bases; bases outside gene matches: 1. The V gene's germline CDR1 is SNHLY and CDR2 FYNNEI.

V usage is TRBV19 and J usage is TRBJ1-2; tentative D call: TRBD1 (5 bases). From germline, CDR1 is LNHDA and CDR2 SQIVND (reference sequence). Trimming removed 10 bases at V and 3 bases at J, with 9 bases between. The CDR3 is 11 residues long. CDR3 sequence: CATGGYYGYTF. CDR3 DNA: TGTGCCACCGGGGGGTACTATGGCTACACCTTC.

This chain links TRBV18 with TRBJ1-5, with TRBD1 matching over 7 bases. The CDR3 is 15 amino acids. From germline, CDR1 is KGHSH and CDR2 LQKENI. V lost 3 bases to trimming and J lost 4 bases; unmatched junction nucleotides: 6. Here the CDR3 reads CASSPPGQDNQPQHF. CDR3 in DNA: TGTGCCAGCTCACCCCCCGGACAGGATAATCAGCCCCAGCATTTT.

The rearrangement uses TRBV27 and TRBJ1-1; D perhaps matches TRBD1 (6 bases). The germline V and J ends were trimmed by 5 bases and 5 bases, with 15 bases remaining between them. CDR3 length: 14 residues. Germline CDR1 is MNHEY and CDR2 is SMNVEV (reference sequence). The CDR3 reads CASSPKGGGTEAFF. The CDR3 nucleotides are TGTGCCAGCAGTCCGAAAGGGGGAGGGACTGAAGCTTTCTTT.

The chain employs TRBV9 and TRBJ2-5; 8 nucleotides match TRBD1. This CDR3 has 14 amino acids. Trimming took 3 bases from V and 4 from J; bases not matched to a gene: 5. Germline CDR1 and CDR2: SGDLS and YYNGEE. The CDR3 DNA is TGTGCCAGCAGCGAGCTTGGGACAGGAGAGACCCAGTACTTC. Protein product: CASSELGTGETQYF.

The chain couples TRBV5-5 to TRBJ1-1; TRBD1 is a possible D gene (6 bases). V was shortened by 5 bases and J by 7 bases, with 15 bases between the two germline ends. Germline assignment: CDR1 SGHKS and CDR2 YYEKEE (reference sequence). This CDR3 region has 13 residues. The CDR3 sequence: CASREQGRREAFF. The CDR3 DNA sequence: TGTGCCAGCAGGGAACAGGGACGCCGTGAAGCTTTCTTT.

The CDR3 region is CASSEVWDRGLNEQFF. The CDR3 coding sequence is TGTGCCAGCAGTGAAGTGTGGGACAGGGGGCTTAATGAGCAGTTCTTC. The chain is built from TRBV6-1 and TRBJ2-1; 12 bases agree with TRBD1. CDR1 MNHNS and CDR2 SASEGT come from the germline V gene. J lost 7 bases, V lost 1 base, and 5 bases had no gene match. The CDR3 totals 16 residues.

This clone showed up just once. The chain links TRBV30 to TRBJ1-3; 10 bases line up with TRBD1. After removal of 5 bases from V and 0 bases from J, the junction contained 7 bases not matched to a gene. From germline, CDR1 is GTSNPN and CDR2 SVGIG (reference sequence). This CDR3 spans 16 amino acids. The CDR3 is CAWEGRQGASGNTIYF. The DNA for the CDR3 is TGTGCCTGGGAGGGACGACAGGGGGCCTCTGGAAACACCATATATTTT.

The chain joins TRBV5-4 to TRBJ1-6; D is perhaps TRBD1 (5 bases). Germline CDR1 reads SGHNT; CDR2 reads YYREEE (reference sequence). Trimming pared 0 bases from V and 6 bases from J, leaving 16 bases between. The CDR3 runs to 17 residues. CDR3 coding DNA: TGTGCCAGCAGCTTGGTCACGCGACAGTTTTTTAATTCACCCCTCCACTTT. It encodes CASSLVTRQFFNSPLHF.

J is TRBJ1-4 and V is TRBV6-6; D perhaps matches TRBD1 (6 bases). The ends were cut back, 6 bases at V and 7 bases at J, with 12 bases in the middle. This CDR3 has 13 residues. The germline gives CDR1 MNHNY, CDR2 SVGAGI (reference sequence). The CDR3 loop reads CASRQGLSEKLFF. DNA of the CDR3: TGTGCCAGCAGACAGGGTTTGAGTGAAAAACTGTTTTTT.

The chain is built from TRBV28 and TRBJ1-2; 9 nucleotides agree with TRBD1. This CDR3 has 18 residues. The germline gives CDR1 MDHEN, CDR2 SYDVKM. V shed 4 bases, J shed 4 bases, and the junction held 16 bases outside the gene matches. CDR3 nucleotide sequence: TGTGCCAGCAGTTCCTTAACGGGACAGGGCGCAATCCTCTATGGCTACACCTTC. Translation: CASSSLTGQGAILYGYTF.

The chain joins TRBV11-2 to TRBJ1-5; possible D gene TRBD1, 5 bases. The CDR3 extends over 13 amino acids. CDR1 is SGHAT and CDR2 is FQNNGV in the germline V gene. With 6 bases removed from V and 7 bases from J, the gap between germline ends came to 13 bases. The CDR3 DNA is TGTGCCAGCAGTGGAAGGGGAGGACAGCCCCAGCATTTT. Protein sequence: CASSGRGGQPQHF. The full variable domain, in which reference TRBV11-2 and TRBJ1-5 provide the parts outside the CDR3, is EAGVAQSPRYKIIEKRQSVAFWCNPISGHATLYWYQQILGQGPKLLIQFQNNGVVDDSQLPKDRFSAERLKGVDSTLKIQPAKLEDSAVYLCASSGRGGQPQHFGDGTRLSIL.

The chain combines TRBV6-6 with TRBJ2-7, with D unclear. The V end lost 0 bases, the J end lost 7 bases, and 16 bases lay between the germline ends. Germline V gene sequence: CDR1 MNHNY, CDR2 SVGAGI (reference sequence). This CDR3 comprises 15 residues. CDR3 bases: TGTGCCAGCAGTTACTCCCCACGATCAATAGAGGAGCAGTACTTC. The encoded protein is CASSYSPRSIEEQYF.

The CDR3: CASSLFGKQETQYF. DNA of the CDR3: TGTGCCAGCAGCTTGTTCGGGAAACAAGAGACCCAGTACTTC. The J gene is TRBJ2-5, the V gene TRBV5-6; TRBD2 is a possible D gene (5 bases). Trimming removed 1 base from V and 2 bases from J, with 9 bases in between. The germline V gene encodes CDR1 SGHDT and CDR2 YYEEEE. The CDR3 is made up of 14 amino acids.

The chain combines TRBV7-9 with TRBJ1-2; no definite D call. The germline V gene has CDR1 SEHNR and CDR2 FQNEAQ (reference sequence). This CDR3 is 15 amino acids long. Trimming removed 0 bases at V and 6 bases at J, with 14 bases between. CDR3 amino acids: CASSLARESGDGYTF. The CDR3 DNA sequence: TGTGCCAGCAGCTTAGCGCGGGAGTCTGGGGATGGCTACACCTTC.

DNA for the CDR3: TGTGCCATCAGTGATGAGACGGACAGGGTTGACACCATATATTTT. It specifies CAISDETDRVDTIYF. This chain uses TRBV10-3 with TRBJ1-3, with 8 bases fitting TRBD1. Germline CDR1 and CDR2: ENHRY and SYGVKD. V was pared by 3 bases and J by 8 bases, with 9 bases of the junction left unmatched. This CDR3 spans 15 amino acids.

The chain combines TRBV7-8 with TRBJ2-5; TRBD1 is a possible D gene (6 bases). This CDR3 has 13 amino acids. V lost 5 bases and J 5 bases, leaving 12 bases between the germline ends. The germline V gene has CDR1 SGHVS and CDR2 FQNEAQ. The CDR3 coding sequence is TGTGCCAGCAGCAGCGGACAGAAGGAGACCCAGTACTTC. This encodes CASSSGQKETQYF.

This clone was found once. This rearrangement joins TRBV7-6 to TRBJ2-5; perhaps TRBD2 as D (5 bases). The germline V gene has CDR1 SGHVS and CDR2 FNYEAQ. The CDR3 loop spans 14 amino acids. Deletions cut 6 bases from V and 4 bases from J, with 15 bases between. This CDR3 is CASSPARGIETQYF. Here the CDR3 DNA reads TGTGCCAGCAGTCCCGCCCGGGGAATAGAGACCCAGTACTTC. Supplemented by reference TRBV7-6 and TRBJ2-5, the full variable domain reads GAGVSQSPRYKVTKRGQDVALRCDPISGHVSLYWYRQALGQGPEFLTYFNYEAQQDKSGLPNDRFSAERPEGSISTLTIQRTEQRDSAMYRCASSPARGIETQYFGPGTRLLVL.

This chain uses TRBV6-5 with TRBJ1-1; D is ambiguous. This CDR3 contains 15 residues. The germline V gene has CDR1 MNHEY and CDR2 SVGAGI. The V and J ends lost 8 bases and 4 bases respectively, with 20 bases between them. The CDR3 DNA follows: TGTGCCAGCCAACCGAGCTGCCGAATGTGCACTGAAGCTTTCTTT. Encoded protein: CASQPSCRMCTEAFF.

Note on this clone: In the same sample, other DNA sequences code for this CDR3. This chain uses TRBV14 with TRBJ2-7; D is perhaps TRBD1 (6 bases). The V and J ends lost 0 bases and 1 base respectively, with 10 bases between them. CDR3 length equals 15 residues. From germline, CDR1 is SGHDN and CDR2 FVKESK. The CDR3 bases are TGTGCCAGCAGCCAAGATAGGCAGGGGTCCTACGAGCAGTACTTC. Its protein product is CASSQDRQGSYEQYF.

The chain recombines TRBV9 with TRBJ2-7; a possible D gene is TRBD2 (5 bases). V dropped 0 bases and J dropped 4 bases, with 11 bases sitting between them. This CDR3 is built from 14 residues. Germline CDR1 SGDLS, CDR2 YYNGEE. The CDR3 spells CASSVDGEGYEQYF. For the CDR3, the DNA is TGTGCCAGCAGCGTAGACGGAGAGGGATACGAGCAGTACTTC.

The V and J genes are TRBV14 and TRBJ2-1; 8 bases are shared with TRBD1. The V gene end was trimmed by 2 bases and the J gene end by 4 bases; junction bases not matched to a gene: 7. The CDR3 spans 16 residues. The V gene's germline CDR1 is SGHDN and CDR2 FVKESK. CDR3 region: CASSQIPGTGYNEQFF. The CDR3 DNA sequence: TGTGCCAGCAGCCAAATCCCCGGGACAGGTTACAATGAGCAGTTCTTC.